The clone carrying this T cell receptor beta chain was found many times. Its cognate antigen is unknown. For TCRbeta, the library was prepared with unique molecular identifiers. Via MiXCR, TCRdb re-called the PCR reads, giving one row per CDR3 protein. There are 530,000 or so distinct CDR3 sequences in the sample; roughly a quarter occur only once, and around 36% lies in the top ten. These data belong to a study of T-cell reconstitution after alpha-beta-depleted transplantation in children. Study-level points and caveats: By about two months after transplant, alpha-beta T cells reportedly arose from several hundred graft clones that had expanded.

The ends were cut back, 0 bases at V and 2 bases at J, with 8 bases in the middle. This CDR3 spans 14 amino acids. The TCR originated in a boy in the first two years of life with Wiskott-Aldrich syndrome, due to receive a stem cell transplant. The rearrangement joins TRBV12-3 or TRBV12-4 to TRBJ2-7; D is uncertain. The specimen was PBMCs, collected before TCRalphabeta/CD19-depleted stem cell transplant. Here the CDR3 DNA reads TGTGCCAGCAGTTTAGCAGGGCCCACCTACGAGCAGTACTTC. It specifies CASSLAGPTYEQYF.